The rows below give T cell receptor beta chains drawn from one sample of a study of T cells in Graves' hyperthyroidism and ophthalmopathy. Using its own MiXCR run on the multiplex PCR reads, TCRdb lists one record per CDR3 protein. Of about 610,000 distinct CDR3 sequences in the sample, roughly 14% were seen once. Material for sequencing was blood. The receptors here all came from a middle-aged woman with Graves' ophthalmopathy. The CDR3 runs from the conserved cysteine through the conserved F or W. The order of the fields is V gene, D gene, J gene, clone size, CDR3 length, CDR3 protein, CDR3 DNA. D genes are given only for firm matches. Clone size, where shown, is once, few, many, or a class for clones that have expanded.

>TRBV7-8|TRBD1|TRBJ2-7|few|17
CASSALGGTGNTYEQYF
TGTGCCAGCAGCGCTCTGGGGGGGACAGGGAATACCTACGAGCAGTACTTC
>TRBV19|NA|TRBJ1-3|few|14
CASSPTGPGNTIYF
TGTGCCAGTAGCCCGACAGGACCGGGAAACACCATATATTTT
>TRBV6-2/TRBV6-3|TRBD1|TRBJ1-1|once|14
CASSPHRGGTEAFF
TGTGCCAGCAGTCCGCACAGGGGTGGCACTGAAGCTTTCTTT
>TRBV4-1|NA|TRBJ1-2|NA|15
CASSQERQLEYGYTF
TGCGCCAGCAGCCAAGAACGGCAGCTCGAATATGGCTACACCTTC
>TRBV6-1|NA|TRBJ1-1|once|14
CASRTTRAIGEAFF
TGTGCCAGCAGGACGACCAGGGCGATCGGTGAAGCTTTCTTT
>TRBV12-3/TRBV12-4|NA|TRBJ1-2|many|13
CASSFWKNYGYTF
TGTGCCAGCAGTTTTTGGAAGAACTATGGCTACACCTTC
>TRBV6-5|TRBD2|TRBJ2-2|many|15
CASSYVASGLGELFF
TGTGCCAGCAGTTACGTGGCTAGCGGGCTAGGGGAGCTGTTTTTT
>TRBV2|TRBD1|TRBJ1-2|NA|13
CASGTGWNYGYTF
TGTGCCAGCGGGACAGGGTGGAACTATGGCTACACCTTC
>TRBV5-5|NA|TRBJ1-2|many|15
CASSFSPTLNYGYTF
TGTGCCAGCAGCTTCTCACCTACGCTTAACTATGGCTACACCTTC
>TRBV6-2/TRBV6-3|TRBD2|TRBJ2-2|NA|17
CASSYSRLAANTGELFF
TGTGCCAGCAGTTACTCGCGACTAGCGGCGAACACCGGGGAGCTGTTTTTT
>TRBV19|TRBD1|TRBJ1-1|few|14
CASSMIGTATEAFF
TGTGCCAGTAGTATGATTGGGACAGCCACTGAAGCTTTCTTT
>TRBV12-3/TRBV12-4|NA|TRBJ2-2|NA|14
CASSWGTYTGELFF
TGTGCCAGCAGTTGGGGCACGTACACCGGGGAGCTGTTTTTT
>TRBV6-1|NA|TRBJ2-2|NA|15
CASSVQPNYGGELFF
TGTGCCAGCAGCGTGCAGCCCAACTATGGCGGGGAGCTGTTTTTT
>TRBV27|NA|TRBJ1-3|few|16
CASSFPGASSGNTIYF
TGTGCCAGCAGTTTCCCCGGGGCGAGCTCTGGAAACACCATATATTTT
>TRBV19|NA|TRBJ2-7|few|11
CASRAGLEQYF
TGTGCCAGTAGGGCGGGTCTCGAGCAGTACTTC
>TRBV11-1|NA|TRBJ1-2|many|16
CASSALAVASNYGYTF
TGTGCCAGCAGCGCCTTGGCCGTCGCCTCTAACTATGGCTACACCTTC
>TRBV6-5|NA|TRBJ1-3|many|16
CASRAWDGSSGNTIYF
TGTGCCAGCAGGGCCTGGGACGGCAGCTCTGGAAACACCATATATTTT
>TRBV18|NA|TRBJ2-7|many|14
CASSPSQSSYEQYF
TGTGCCAGCTCCCCCTCCCAAAGCTCCTACGAGCAGTACTTC
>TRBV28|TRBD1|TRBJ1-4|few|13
CASSRTGGEKLFF
TGTGCCAGCAGCCGGACAGGGGGGGAAAAACTGTTTTTT
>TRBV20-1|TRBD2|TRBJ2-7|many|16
CSARERLAESSYEQYF
TGCAGTGCTAGGGAACGACTAGCGGAGAGCTCCTACGAGCAGTACTTC
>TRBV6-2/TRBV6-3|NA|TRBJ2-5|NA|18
CASSYSFRDSALALEEDF
TGTGCCAGCAGTTACTCGTTCCGGGACTCAGCACTCGCGCTCGAAGAGGACTTC
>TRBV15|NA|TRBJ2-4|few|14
CATSHGQGGDIQYF
TGTGCCACCAGTCATGGACAGGGAGGGGACATTCAGTACTTC
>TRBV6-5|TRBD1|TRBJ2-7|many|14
CASSLDRVSNEQYF
TGTGCCAGCAGTTTAGACAGGGTATCCAACGAGCAGTACTTC
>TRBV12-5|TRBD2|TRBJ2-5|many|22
CASGSDDSGRIISGLGEETQYF
TGTGCTAGTGGTTCCGACGACAGCGGGAGGATAATTTCAGGGCTGGGAGAAGAGACCCAGTACTTC
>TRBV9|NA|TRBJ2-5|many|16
CASSAGAGSLSETQYF
TGTGCCAGCAGCGCAGGGGCGGGATCTTTATCGGAGACCCAGTACTTC
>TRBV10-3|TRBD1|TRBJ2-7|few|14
CAITPGTGLYEQYF
TGTGCCATCACTCCCGGGACAGGGCTCTACGAGCAGTACTTC
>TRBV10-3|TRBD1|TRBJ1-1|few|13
CAISGQGARGAFF
TGTGCCATCAGCGGACAGGGGGCGCGTGGAGCTTTCTTT
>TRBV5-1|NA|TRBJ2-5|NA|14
CASSKTEGRETQYF
TGCGCCAGCAGCAAGACAGAGGGCAGAGAGACCCAGTACTTC
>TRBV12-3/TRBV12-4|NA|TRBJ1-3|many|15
CASSPVVSAGNTIYF
TGTGCCAGCAGCCCCGTCGTTTCGGCTGGAAACACCATATATTTT
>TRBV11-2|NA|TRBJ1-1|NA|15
CASSLEAVMNTEAFF
TGTGCCAGCAGCTTAGAGGCGGTCATGAACACTGAAGCTTTCTTT
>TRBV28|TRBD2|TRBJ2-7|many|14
CASRLSGGGSEQYF
TGTGCCAGCAGATTGAGCGGGGGGGGATCCGAGCAGTACTTC
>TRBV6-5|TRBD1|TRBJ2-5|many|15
CASSRDRDPGETQYF
TGTGCCAGCAGTAGGGACAGGGACCCGGGGGAGACCCAGTACTTC
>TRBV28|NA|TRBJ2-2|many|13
CASADFGPGELFF
TGTGCCAGCGCGGATTTCGGTCCCGGGGAGCTGTTTTTT
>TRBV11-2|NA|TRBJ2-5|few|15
CASTAGPRQEETQYF
TGTGCCAGCACCGCCGGGCCCAGGCAGGAGGAGACCCAGTACTTC
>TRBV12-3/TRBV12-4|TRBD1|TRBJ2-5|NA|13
CASSFLQGETQHF
TGTGCCAGCAGTTTTCTGCAGGGGGAGACCCAGCACTTC
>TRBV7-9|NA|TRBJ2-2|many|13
CASRRTDTGELFF
TGTGCCAGCAGACGGACTGACACCGGGGAGCTGTTTTTT
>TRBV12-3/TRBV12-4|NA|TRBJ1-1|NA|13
CASSLQDRTEAFF
TGTGCCAGCAGTTTACAGGACCGCACTGAAGCTTTCTTT
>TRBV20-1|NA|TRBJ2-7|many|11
CSGAQGDEQYF
TGCAGTGGGGCACAGGGTGACGAGCAGTACTTC
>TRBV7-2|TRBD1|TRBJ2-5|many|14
CASSLVSGGETQYF
TGTGCCAGCAGTTTAGTGTCAGGGGGAGAGACCCAGTACTTC
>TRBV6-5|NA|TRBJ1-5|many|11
CASSQGQPQHF
TGTGCCAGCAGCCAAGGTCAGCCCCAGCATTTT
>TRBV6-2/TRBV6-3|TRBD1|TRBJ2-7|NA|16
CASSSLQQGARYEQYF
TGTGCCAGCAGTTCACTCCAACAGGGGGCGAGGTACGAGCAGTACTTC
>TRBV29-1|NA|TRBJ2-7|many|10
CSVKGSEQYF
TGCAGCGTTAAAGGGAGCGAGCAGTACTTC
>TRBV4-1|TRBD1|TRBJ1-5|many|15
CASSPTGGGGQPQHF
TGCGCCAGCAGCCCGACAGGGGGCGGAGGTCAGCCCCAGCATTTT
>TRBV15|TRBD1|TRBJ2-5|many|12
CATRQGTKTQYF
TGTGCCACCCGACAGGGGACAAAGACCCAGTACTTC
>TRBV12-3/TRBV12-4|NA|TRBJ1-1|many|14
CASSAATVNTEAFF
TGTGCCAGCAGCGCGGCGACAGTAAACACTGAAGCTTTCTTT
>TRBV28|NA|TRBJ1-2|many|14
CASSLTGLNYGYTF
TGTGCCAGCAGTTTGACAGGCCTAAACTATGGCTACACCTTC
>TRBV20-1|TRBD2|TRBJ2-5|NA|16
CSARDLAEEAEETQYF
TGCAGTGCTAGAGATCTAGCGGAGGAGGCTGAAGAGACCCAGTACTTC
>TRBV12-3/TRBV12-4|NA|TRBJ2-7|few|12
CASTSAGWGQYF
TGTGCCAGCACTTCCGCGGGGTGGGGGCAGTACTTC
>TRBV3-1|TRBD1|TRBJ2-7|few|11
CASRGLDEQYF
TGTGCCAGTAGGGGGCTCGACGAGCAGTACTTC
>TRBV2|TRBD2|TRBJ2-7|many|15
CASRPGTSNSYEQYF
TGTGCCAGCAGGCCCGGGACTAGTAACTCCTACGAGCAGTACTTC
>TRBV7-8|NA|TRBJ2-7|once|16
CASSLTRWTANYEQYF
TGTGCCAGCAGTTTAACCCGGTGGACAGCGAACTACGAGCAGTACTTC
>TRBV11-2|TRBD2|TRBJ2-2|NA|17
CASSLVPSGSVTGELFF
TGTGCCAGCAGCTTAGTCCCTAGCGGGAGTGTAACCGGGGAGCTGTTTTTT
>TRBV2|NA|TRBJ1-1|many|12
CASTDPVTEAFF
TGTGCCAGCACCGACCCGGTCACTGAAGCTTTCTTT
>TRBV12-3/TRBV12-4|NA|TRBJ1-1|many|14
CASSIPHRGTEAFF
TGTGCCAGCAGTATACCCCATCGAGGCACTGAAGCTTTCTTT
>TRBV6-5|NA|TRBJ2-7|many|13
CASSYEKGYEQYF
TGTGCCAGCAGTTACGAAAAAGGGTACGAGCAGTACTTC
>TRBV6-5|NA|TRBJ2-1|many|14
CASSYLGSYNEQFF
TGTGCCAGCAGTTACTTGGGCTCCTACAATGAGCAGTTCTTC
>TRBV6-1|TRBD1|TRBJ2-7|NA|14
CASKGTGRAYEQYF
TGTGCCAGCAAAGGGACAGGGCGAGCCTACGAGCAGTACTTC
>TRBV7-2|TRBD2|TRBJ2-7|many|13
CASSLGLAGEQYF
TGTGCCAGCAGCCTCGGACTAGCGGGGGAGCAGTACTTC
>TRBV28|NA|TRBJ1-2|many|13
CASLAAGDLGYTF
TGTGCCAGCCTCGCGGCAGGGGACCTTGGCTACACCTTC